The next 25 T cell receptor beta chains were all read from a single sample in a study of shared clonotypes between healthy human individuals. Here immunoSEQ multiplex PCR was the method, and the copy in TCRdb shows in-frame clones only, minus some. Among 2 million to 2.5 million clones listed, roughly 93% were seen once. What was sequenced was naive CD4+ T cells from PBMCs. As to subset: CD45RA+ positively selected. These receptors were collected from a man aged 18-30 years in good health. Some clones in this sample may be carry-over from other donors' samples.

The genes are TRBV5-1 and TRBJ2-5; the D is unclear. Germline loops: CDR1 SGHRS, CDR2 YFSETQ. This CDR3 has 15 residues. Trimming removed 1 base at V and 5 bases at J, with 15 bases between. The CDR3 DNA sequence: TGCGCCAGCAGCTTGCCTACCCTACACGCCGAGACCCAGTACTTC. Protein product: CASSLPTLHAETQYF.

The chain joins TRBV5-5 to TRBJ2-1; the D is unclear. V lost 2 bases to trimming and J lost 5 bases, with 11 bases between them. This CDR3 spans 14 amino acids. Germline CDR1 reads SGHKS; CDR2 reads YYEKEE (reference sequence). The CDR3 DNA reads TGTGCCAGCAGCTTTCGAACGGCTGACAATGAGCAGTTCTTC. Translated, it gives CASSFRTADNEQFF.

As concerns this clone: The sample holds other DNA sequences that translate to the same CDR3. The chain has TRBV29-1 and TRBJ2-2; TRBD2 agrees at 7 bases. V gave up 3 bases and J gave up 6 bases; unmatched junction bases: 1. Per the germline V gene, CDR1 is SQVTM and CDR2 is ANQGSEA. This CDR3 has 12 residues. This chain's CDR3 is CSVEGGAGELFF. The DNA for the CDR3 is TGCAGCGTTGAGGGAGGGGCCGGGGAGCTGTTTTTT.

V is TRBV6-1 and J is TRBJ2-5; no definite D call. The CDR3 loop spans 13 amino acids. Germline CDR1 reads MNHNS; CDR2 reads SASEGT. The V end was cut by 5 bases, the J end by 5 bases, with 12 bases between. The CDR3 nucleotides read TGTGCCAGCAGTACCCACACGTTCGAGACCCAGTACTTC. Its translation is CASSTHTFETQYF.

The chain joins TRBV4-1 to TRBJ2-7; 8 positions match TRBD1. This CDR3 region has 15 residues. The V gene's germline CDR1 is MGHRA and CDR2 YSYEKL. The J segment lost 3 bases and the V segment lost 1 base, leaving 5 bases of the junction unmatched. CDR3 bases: TGCGCCAGCAGCCAAGCGGCAGGGGGCATCTACGAGCAGTACTTC. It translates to CASSQAAGGIYEQYF.

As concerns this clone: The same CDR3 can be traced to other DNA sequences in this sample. The CDR3 here is CASSVAPGSSYEQYF. The CDR3 DNA reads as TGTGCCAGCAGCGTAGCACCAGGGAGCTCCTACGAGCAGTACTTC. The chain uses TRBV9 and TRBJ2-7, with D tentatively TRBD1 or TRBD2 (5 bases each). The CDR3 sequence is 15 residues long. Trimming removed 0 bases at V and 0 bases at J, with 10 bases between. Germline V lookup: CDR1 SGDLS, CDR2 YYNGEE.

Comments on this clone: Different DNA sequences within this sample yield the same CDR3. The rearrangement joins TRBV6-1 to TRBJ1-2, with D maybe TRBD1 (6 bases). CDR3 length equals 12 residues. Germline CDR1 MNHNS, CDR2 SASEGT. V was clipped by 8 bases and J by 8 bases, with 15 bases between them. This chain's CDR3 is CASQRGYYGYTF. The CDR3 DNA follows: TGTGCCAGCCAAAGGGGGTATTACGGCTACACCTTC.

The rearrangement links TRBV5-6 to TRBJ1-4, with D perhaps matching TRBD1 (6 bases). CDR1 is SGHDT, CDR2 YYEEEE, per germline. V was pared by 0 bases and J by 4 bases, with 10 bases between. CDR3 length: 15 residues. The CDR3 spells CASSLVSQGNEKLFF. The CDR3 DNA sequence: TGTGCCAGCAGCTTGGTCTCACAGGGTAATGAAAAACTGTTTTTT.

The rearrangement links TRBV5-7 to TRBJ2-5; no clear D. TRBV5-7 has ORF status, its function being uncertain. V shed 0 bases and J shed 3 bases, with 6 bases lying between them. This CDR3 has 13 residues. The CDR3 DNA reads TGTGCCAGCAGCTTGGGACATAAAGAGACCCAGTACTTC. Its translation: CASSLGHKETQYF.

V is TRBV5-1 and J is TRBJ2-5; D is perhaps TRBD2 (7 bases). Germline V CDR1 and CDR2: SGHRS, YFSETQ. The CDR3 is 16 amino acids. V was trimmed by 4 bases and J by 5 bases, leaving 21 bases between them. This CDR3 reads CASSQPSPGGGETQYF. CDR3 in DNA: TGCGCCAGCAGCCAGCCCAGCCCGGGGGGCGGTGAGACCCAGTACTTC.

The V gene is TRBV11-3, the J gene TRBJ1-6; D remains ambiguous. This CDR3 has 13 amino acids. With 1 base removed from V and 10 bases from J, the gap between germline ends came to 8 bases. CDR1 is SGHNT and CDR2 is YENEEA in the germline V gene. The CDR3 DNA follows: TGTGCCAGCAGCTTAGTGACGGGCTCACCCCTCCACTTT. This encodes CASSLVTGSPLHF.

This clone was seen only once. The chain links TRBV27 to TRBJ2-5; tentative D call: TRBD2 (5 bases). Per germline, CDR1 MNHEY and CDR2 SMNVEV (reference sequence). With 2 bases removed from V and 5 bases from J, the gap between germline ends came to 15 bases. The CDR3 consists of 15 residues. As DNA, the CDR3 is TGTGCCAGCAGTTTAGAATCCGGGGTTGGGGAGACCCAGTACTTC. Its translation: CASSLESGVGETQYF.

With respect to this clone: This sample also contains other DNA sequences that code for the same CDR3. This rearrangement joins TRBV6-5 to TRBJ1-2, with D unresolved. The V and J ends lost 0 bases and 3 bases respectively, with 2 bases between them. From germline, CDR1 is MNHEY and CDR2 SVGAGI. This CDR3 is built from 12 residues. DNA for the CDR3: TGTGCCAGCAGTTACTCGGACTATGGCTACACCTTC. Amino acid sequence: CASSYSDYGYTF.

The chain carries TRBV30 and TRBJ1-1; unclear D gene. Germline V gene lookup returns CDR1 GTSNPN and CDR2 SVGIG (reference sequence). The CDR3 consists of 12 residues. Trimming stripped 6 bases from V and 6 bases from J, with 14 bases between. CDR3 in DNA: TGTGCCTGCGACCCTCGGGGTCCTGAAGCTTTCTTT. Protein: CACDPRGPEAFF.

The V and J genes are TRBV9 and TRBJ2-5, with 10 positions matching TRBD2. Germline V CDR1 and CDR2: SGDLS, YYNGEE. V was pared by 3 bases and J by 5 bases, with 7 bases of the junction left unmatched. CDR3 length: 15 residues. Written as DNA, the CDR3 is TGTGCCAGCAGCGGGCAGGCTAGCGGGAGTGAGACCCAGTACTTC. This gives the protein CASSGQASGSETQYF. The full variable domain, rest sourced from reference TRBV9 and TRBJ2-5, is DSGVTQTPKHLITATGQRVTLRCSPRSGDLSVYWYQQSLDQGLQFLIQYYNGEERAKGNILERFSAQQFPDLHSELNLSSLELGDSALYFCASSGQASGSETQYFGPGTRLLVL.

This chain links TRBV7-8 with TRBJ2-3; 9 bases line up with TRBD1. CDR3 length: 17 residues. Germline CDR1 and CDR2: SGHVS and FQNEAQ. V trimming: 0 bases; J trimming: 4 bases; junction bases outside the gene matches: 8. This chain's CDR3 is CASSLAGGTGSADTQYF. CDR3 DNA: TGTGCCAGCAGCTTAGCAGGAGGGACAGGGAGCGCAGATACGCAGTATTTT. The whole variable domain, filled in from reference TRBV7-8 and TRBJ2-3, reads GAGVSQSPRYKVAKRGQDVALRCDPISGHVSLFWYQQALGQGPEFLTYFQNEAQLDKSGLPSDRFFAERPEGSVSTLKIQRTQQEDSAVYLCASSLAGGTGSADTQYFGPGTRLTVL.

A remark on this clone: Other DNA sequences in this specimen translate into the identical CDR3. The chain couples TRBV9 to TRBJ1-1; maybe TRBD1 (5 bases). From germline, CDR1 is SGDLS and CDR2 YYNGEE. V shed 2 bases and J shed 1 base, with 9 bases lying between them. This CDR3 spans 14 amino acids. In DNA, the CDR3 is TGTGCCAGCAGCGTCGGGACGGAGAACACTGAAGCTTTCTTT. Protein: CASSVGTENTEAFF.

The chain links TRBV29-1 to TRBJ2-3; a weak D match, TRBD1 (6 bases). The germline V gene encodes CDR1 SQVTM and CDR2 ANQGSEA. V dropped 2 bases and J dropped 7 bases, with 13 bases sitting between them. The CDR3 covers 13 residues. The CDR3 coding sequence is TGCAGCGTTGAATCAGGGGTTGGGAATACGCAGTATTTT. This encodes CSVESGVGNTQYF.

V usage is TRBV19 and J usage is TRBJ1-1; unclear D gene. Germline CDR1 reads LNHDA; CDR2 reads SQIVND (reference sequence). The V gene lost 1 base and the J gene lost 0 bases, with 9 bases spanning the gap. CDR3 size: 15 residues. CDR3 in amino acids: CASSIVGLLNTEAFF. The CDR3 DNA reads TGTGCCAGTAGTATAGTAGGTTTATTGAACACTGAAGCTTTCTTT.

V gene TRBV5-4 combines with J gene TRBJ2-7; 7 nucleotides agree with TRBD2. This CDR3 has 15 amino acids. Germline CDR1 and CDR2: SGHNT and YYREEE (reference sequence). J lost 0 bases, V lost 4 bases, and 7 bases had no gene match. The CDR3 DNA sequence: TGTGCCAGCAGCGGGGAGGGTCCTTTCTCCTACGAGCAGTACTTC. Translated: CASSGEGPFSYEQYF.

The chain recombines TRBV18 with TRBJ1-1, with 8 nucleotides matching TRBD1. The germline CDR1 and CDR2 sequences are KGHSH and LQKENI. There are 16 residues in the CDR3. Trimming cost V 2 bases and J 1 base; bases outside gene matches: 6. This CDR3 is CASSPLTGVGNTEAFF. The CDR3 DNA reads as TGTGCCAGCTCACCATTGACAGGGGTCGGGAACACTGAAGCTTTCTTT. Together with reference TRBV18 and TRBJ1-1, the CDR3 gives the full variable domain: NAGVMQNPRHLVRRRGQEARLRCSPMKGHSHVYWYRQLPEEGLKFMVYLQKENIIDESGMPKERFSAEFPKEGPSILRIQQVVRGDSAAYFCASSPLTGVGNTEAFFGQGTRLTVV.

DNA for the CDR3: TGCGCCAGCAGCTTGGCCACCCGCTCCTACGAGCAGTACTTC. It specifies CASSLATRSYEQYF. This rearrangement joins TRBV5-1 to TRBJ2-7; D remains unclear. V was trimmed by 0 bases and J by 0 bases, leaving 7 bases between them. CDR3 length: 14 residues. Germline V gene data show CDR1 as SGHRS and CDR2 as YFSETQ. The full variable domain, rest sourced from reference TRBV5-1 and TRBJ2-7, is KAGVTQTPRYLIKTRGQQVTLSCSPISGHRSVSWYQQTPGQGLQFLFEYFSETQRNKGNFPGRFSGRQFSNSRSEMNVSTLELGDSALYLCASSLATRSYEQYFGPGTRLTVT.

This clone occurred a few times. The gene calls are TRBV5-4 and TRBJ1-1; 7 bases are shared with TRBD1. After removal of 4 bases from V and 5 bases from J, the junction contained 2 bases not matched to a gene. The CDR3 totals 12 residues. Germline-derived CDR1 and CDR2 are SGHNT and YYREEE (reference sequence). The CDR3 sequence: CASSKDRTEAFF. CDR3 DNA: TGTGCCAGCAGCAAGGACAGGACTGAAGCTTTCTTT.

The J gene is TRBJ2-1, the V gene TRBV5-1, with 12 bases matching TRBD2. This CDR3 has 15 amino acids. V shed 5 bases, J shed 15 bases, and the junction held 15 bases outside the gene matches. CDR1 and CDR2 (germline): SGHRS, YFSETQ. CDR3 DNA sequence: TGCGCCAGCAGTCCCAGACTAGCGGGGGCCCCGCGGCGGTTCTTC. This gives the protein CASSPRLAGAPRRFF.

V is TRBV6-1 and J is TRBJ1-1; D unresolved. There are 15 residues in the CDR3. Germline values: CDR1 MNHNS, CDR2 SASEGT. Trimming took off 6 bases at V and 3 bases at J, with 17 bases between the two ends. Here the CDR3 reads CASSIGPGRDTEAFF. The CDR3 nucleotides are TGTGCCAGCAGCATTGGACCCGGAAGGGACACTGAAGCTTTCTTT.